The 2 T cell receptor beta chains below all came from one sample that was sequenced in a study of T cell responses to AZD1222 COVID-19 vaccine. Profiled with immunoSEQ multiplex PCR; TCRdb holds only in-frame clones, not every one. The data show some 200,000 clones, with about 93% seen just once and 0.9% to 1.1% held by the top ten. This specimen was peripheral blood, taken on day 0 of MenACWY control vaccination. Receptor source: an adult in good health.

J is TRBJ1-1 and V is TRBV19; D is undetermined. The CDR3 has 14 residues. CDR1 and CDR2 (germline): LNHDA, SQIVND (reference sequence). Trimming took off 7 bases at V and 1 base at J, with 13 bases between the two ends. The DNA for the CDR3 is TGTGCCAGTACCTCAACTCGGGGGAACACTGAAGCTTTCTTT. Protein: CASTSTRGNTEAFF.

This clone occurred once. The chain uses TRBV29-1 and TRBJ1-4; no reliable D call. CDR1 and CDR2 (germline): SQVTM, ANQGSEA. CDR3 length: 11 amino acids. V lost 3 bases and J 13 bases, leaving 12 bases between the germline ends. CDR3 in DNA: TGCAGCGTTGACCTTGGTCAGCGACTGTTTTTT. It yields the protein CSVDLGQRLFF.